The 18 T cell receptor beta chains below all came from one sample that was sequenced in a study of T cell responses to AZD1222 COVID-19 vaccine. Assay: immunoSEQ multiplex PCR; the TCRdb copy retains only in-frame clones and omits some. The repertoire includes 95,000 to 100,000 clones, about nine tenths of them detected once, and 15% to 20% sits in the top ten. Sequencing used peripheral blood, obtained 28 days after the second AZD1222 dose. These receptor sequences come from an adult who received the AZD1222 COVID-19 vaccine.

This chain joins TRBV30 and TRBJ1-6; no clear D. Germline V lookup: CDR1 GTSNPN, CDR2 SVGIG (reference sequence). Trimming shortened V by 0 bases and J by 6 bases, and 9 bases separated the two germline ends. This CDR3 region has 14 residues. CDR3 amino acids: CAWSVTVSNSPLHF. CDR3 DNA sequence: TGTGCCTGGAGTGTAACTGTCAGTAATTCACCCCTCCACTTT.

The rearrangement uses TRBV7-8 and TRBJ2-7; D is unclear. CDR1 is SGHVS and CDR2 is FQNEAQ in the germline V gene. This CDR3 has 12 residues. The V gene lost 5 bases and the J gene lost 4 bases, with 9 bases spanning the gap. The CDR3 sequence: CASSSNGYEQYF. CDR3 nucleotides: TGTGCCAGCAGCAGCAACGGTTACGAGCAGTACTTC.

The chain has TRBV2 and TRBJ2-5; 14 bases match TRBD2. Germline values: CDR1 SNHLY, CDR2 FYNNEI. The ends lost 3 bases at V and 5 bases at J; junction bases unmatched: 5. This CDR3 region has 16 residues. This chain's CDR3 is CASSETGLAGVETQYF. CDR3 DNA sequence: TGTGCCAGCAGTGAGACGGGACTAGCGGGAGTTGAGACCCAGTACTTC.

V and J are TRBV5-1 and TRBJ1-2; D is possibly TRBD1 (6 bases). The germline CDR1 and CDR2 sequences are SGHRS and YFSETQ. There are 15 residues in the CDR3. V dropped 0 bases and J dropped 8 bases, with 17 bases sitting between them. This CDR3 is CASSLGDIGIIGYTF. Here the CDR3 DNA reads TGCGCCAGCAGCTTGGGGGACATAGGAATCATAGGCTACACCTTC.

The chain links TRBV5-1 to TRBJ2-3, with D perhaps matching TRBD1 (6 bases). Germline CDR1 reads SGHRS; CDR2 reads YFSETQ. This CDR3 has 17 residues. The V end was cut by 0 bases, the J end by 2 bases, with 16 bases between. This CDR3 is CASSLASDSPPTDTQYF. DNA for the CDR3: TGCGCCAGCAGCTTGGCGTCGGACAGCCCCCCCACAGATACGCAGTATTTT.

The rearrangement links TRBV6-1 to TRBJ1-1; a weak D match, TRBD1 (6 bases). Germline V gene lookup returns CDR1 MNHNS and CDR2 SASEGT. V dropped 1 base and J dropped 5 bases, with 11 bases sitting between them. The CDR3 totals 14 residues. CDR3 residues: CASSEGQGRTEAFF. The DNA for the CDR3 is TGTGCCAGCAGTGAAGGGCAGGGGAGGACTGAAGCTTTCTTT.

This clone was detected only a few times. The chain is built from TRBV7-9 and TRBJ2-7; weak D call: TRBD1 (5 bases). This CDR3 is built from 16 residues. Germline-derived CDR1 and CDR2 are SEHNR and FQNEAQ (reference sequence). The V and J ends lost 1 base and 0 bases respectively, with 13 bases between them. In DNA form, the CDR3 reads TGTGCCAGCAGCTTAGGGGGCGGCAGGGTCTCCTACGAGCAGTACTTC. Protein sequence: CASSLGGGRVSYEQYF.

This rearrangement joins TRBV21-1 to TRBJ1-1. TRBV21-1 is marked as a pseudogene. The CDR3 has 13 residues. CDR3 protein: CASSAPRSTEAFF. The CDR3 nucleotides read TGTGCCAGCTCAGCCCCGAGAAGCACTGAAGCTTTCTTT.

The chain recombines TRBV5-5 with TRBJ1-1; no firm D call. The V gene lost 2 bases and the J gene lost 1 base, with 9 bases spanning the gap. The CDR3 totals 14 residues. Germline assignment: CDR1 SGHKS and CDR2 YYEKEE (reference sequence). The CDR3 loop reads CASSFLAGNTEAFF. The CDR3 region has the DNA TGTGCCAGCAGCTTCCTAGCGGGGAACACTGAAGCTTTCTTT.

V usage is TRBV6-5 and J usage is TRBJ2-1; 10 bases agree with TRBD2. J lost 8 bases, V lost 2 bases, and 6 bases had no gene match. The V gene's germline CDR1 is MNHEY and CDR2 SVGAGI. The CDR3 covers 15 residues. The CDR3 DNA reads as TGTGCCAGCAGTTACGGGGCTAGCGGGAGCCATGAGCAGTTCTTC. It encodes CASSYGASGSHEQFF.

V usage is TRBV6-5 and J usage is TRBJ2-1; TRBD1 might be the D (5 bases). Trimming stripped 10 bases from V and 16 bases from J, with 20 bases between. Germline V lookup: CDR1 MNHEY, CDR2 SVGAGI. The CDR3 spans 11 residues. CDR3 nucleotide sequence: TGTGCCACCCAGGGTAACGGACCGCAATTCTTC. As protein: CATQGNGPQFF.

This clone was seen once. The chain combines TRBV9 with TRBJ2-7; maybe TRBD1 (6 bases). The V end lost 9 bases, the J end lost 0 bases, and 16 bases lay between the germline ends. This CDR3 spans 14 amino acids. Germline V gene sequence: CDR1 SGDLS, CDR2 YYNGEE. CDR3 DNA sequence: TGTGCCACCGGACAGTTCCGGCCCTCCTACGAGCAGTACTTC. Translating it yields CATGQFRPSYEQYF.

The chain employs TRBV24-1 and TRBJ2-1; no definite D call. V dropped 0 bases and J dropped 6 bases, with 8 bases sitting between them. Looked up from germline, CDR1 is KGHDR and CDR2 is SFDVKD. The CDR3 sequence is 14 residues long. As DNA, the CDR3 is TGTGCCACCAGTGATTTGCGGCAGATCAATGAGCAGTTCTTC. It yields the protein CATSDLRQINEQFF.

V gene TRBV5-1 combines with J gene TRBJ2-1; a possible D gene is TRBD2 (5 bases). This CDR3 is built from 14 residues. The V gene's germline CDR1 is SGHRS and CDR2 YFSETQ. V was clipped by 0 bases and J by 7 bases, with 11 bases between them. Here the CDR3 reads CASSLVVAPNEQFF. The CDR3 DNA sequence: TGCGCCAGCAGCTTGGTGGTAGCGCCAAATGAGCAGTTCTTC.

The genes are TRBV7-9 and TRBJ1-1, with TRBD1 identical over 7 bases. The trim removed 1 base at V and 4 bases at J, leaving 9 bases unmatched. Germline CDR1 reads SEHNR; CDR2 reads FQNEAQ (reference sequence). The CDR3 consists of 16 residues. The CDR3: CASSLVGGERGTEAFF. The CDR3 DNA reads TGTGCCAGCAGCTTAGTAGGGGGCGAGAGGGGCACTGAAGCTTTCTTT.

The V gene is TRBV5-1, the J gene TRBJ2-5; D may be TRBD1 (5 bases). This CDR3 contains 15 residues. V was trimmed by 0 bases and J by 0 bases, leaving 9 bases between them. Looked up from germline, CDR1 is SGHRS and CDR2 is YFSETQ. The CDR3 spells CASSLADKYQETQYF. The CDR3 DNA sequence: TGCGCCAGCAGCTTGGCGGACAAGTACCAAGAGACCCAGTACTTC.

The CDR3: CASSLRDGSNQPQHF. DNA of the CDR3: TGCGCCAGCAGCCTCCGGGACGGAAGCAATCAGCCCCAGCATTTT. This sequence joins TRBV4-1 and TRBJ1-5, with D perhaps TRBD1 (5 bases). Germline assignment: CDR1 MGHRA and CDR2 YSYEKL. V dropped 4 bases and J dropped 1 base, with 11 bases sitting between them. The CDR3 extends over 15 amino acids.

Remarks on this clone: Other DNA sequences in the same sample also yield this CDR3. The chain recombines TRBV18 with TRBJ2-3; TRBD2 aligns across 8 bases. The germline gives CDR1 KGHSH, CDR2 LQKENI. The junction had 3 bases not matched to a gene; V was cut back by 4 bases and J by 3 bases. The CDR3 totals 14 residues. The chain's CDR3 is CASSLAGTTDTQYF. The CDR3 coding sequence is TGTGCCAGCTCACTAGCGGGGACGACAGATACGCAGTATTTT.